The table lists the clone carrying this TCR beta chain with a count of one. Its antigen is undetermined. The V segment lost 5 bases and the J segment 8 bases; nucleotides outside the gene matches: 7. Germline-derived CDR1 and CDR2 are SGHTA and FQGNSA. This CDR3 spans 13 amino acids. Assay: immunoSEQ multiplex PCR; the TCRdb copy retains only in-frame clones and omits some. The profile covers about 140,000 clones, with less than 95% appearing a single time and approximately 2.6% taken by the ten largest. The data were taken from a study of T cell responses to AZD1222 COVID-19 vaccine. The study, taken as a whole, reports: Every sample of the repertoires postdated the peak T cell response. Distributed over spike, vaccine-associated CD4 TCRs predominated at 160-218 and 743-854. In a largely white British group with more females than males, clonal diversity was possibly underestimated.

This chain connects TRBV7-2 to TRBJ1-2; 8 bases are shared with TRBD1. The clonotype originates from an adult in good health. The source material was peripheral blood, sampled on day 0 of AZD1222 vaccination. The CDR3 region has the DNA TGTGCCAGCAGCCAGGGACAGGACGCCGGCTACACCTTC. This sequence encodes CASSQGQDAGYTF.